This TCR beta chain emerged from a study of cytomegalovirus exposure and HLA in healthy donors. Use of 60 Vbeta and 13 Jbeta primers characterized the PCR. Libraries were prepared by immunoSEQ multiplex PCR; TCRdb keeps only in-frame clonotypes and omits some of them. The sample contains about 90,000 clones, over 65% of which appear only once. CDR1 is SGHAT, CDR2 FQNNGV, per germline. The CDR3 has 16 amino acids. Losses at the gene ends were 5 bases for V and 6 bases for J; bases not matched to a gene: 10. Source material: PBMCs. The receptor comes from a woman in her late teens or twenties in good health and CMV-seropositive. V gene TRBV11-2 combines with J gene TRBJ2-2; 9 bases line up with TRBD2. CDR3 sequence (DNA): TGTGCCAGCAGCAAAGTCAGCGGGAGGATGGCCGGGGAGCTGTTTTTT. Translation gives CASSKVSGRMAGELFF.